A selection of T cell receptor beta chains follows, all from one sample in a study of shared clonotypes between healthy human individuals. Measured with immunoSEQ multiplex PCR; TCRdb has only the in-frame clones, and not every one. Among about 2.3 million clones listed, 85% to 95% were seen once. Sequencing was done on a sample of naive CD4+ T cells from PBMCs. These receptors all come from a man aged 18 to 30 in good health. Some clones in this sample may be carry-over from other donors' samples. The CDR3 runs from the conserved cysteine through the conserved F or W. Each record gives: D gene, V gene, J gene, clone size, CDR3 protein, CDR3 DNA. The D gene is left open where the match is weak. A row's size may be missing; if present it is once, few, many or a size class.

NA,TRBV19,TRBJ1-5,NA,CASSFAGGQPQHF,TGTGCCAGTAGTTTCGCGGGGGGGCAGCCCCAGCATTTT
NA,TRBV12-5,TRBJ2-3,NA,CASGPSTDTQYF,TGTGCTAGTGGCCCTAGCACAGATACGCAGTATTTT
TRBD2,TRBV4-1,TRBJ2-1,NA,CASSQDASGLADIYNEQFF,TGCGCCAGCAGCCAAGATGCGTCCGGACTAGCGGACATCTACAATGAGCAGTTCTTC
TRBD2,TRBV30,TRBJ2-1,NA,CAWQEASGRYRGEQFF,TGTGCCTGGCAAGAGGCTAGCGGGAGGTATCGGGGTGAGCAGTTCTTC
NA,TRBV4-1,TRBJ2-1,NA,CASSQPLAKSYNEQFF,TGCGCCAGCAGCCAGCCGTTGGCGAAATCCTACAATGAGCAGTTCTTC
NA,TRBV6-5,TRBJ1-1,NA,CASSSLLLTEAFF,TGTGCCAGCAGTTCCTTACTTTTGACTGAAGCTTTCTTT
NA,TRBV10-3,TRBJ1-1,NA,CAISESGSPEAFF,TGTGCCATCAGTGAGTCGGGGAGCCCTGAAGCTTTCTTT
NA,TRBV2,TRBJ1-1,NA,CASNRQENTEAFF,TGTGCCAGCAATAGACAGGAGAACACTGAAGCTTTCTTT
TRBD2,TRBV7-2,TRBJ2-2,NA,CASSFLAGIPGELFF,TGTGCCAGCAGCTTTTTAGCGGGAATCCCCGGGGAGCTGTTTTTT
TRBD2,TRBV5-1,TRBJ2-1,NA,CASSLGLAGTAYNEQFF,TGCGCCAGCAGCTTGGGGCTAGCGGGAACCGCTTACAATGAGCAGTTCTTC
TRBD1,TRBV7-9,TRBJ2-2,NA,CASRLSLGDRVSTGELFF,TGTGCCAGCAGGCTCAGCCTTGGGGACAGGGTTAGCACCGGGGAGCTGTTTTTT
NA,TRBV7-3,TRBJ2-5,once,CASSRDVRLGIETQYF,TGTGCCAGCAGCCGCGATGTCAGGCTCGGTATCGAGACCCAGTACTTC
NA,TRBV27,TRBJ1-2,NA,CASSPAGRGNYGYTF,TGTGCCAGCAGTCCCGCGGGGAGGGGAAACTATGGCTACACCTTC
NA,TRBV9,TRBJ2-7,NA,CASSERSAGMDEQYF,TGTGCCAGCAGCGAGCGTAGCGCCGGGATGGACGAGCAGTACTTC
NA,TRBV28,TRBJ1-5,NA,CASSNGGGFRQPQHF,TGTGCCAGCAGTAACGGAGGGGGGTTCCGTCAGCCCCAGCATTTT
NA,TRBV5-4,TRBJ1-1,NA,CASSLPLVGNTEAFF,TGTGCCAGCAGCTTACCCCTGGTAGGGAACACTGAAGCTTTCTTT